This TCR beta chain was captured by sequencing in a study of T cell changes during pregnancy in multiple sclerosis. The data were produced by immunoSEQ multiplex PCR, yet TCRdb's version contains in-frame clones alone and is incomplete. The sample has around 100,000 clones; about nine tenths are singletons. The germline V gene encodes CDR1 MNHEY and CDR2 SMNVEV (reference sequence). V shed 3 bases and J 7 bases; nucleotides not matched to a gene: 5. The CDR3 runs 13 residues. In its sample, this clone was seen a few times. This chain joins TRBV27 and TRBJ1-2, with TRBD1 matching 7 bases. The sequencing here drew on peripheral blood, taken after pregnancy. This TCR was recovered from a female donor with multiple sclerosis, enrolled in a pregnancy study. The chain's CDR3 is CASSFKDRAGYTF. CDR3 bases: TGTGCCAGCAGTTTTAAAGACAGGGCTGGCTACACCTTC.